This T cell receptor (beta chain) was sequenced during a study of post-analysis software for immune sequencing data. Overall study context: Courses of disease covered relapsing-remitting, secondary progressive and progressive-relapsing multiple sclerosis.

Study-level results: In multiple sclerosis, normalized Chao1 diversity was significantly below that of controls. In patients, about five TRBV segments were more frequent than in controls, with TRBV5-6, TRBV5-1 and TRBV20-1 among them. Strong co-clustering by F measure was seen for same-batch samples.

CDR1 is SEHNR and CDR2 is FQNEAQ in the germline V gene (reference sequence). This CDR3 is built from 13 residues. Trimming took 9 bases from V and 5 from J, leaving 16 bases between them. A remark on this clonotype: Its specificity is unknown.

Unique molecular identifiers had been added to the TCR beta cDNA libraries. Input of about 0.95 to 10 million T cells yielded about half a million cDNA molecules. TCRdb called the PCR reads again in MiXCR, with one record for every CDR3 protein. Among 380,000 or so distinct CDR3 sequences listed, 30% to 45% were seen once. This receptor was identified in a girl aged 5 to 17 with multiple sclerosis. The rearrangement uses TRBV7-9 and TRBJ2-5; D may correspond to TRBD1 or TRBD2 (5 bases each). The specimen sequenced was blood. CDR3 nucleotide sequence: TGTGCCAGTAAGACAGTGCCGGGGGAGACCCAGTACTTC. Translated: CASKTVPGETQYF.